This TCR beta chain was sequenced during a study of blood T cell repertoires in COVID-19. Study overall: From the United States, Italy and Spain came samples of acute and convalescent COVID-19. PBMCs, B-cell-depleted T cells, or T cells were the source of the cDNA or gDNA that made up the material.

Per the original data handling: Amplification from reference gene primers served as the basis for estimated nucleated cell counts. Assay used: immunoSEQ multiplex PCR; TCRdb lists only in-frame clones, some missing. Clone size and the V and J calls come from that table; the DNA yielded D and trimming. Of about 150,000 clones in the sample, approximately 82% were seen once. The V gene lost 5 bases and the J gene lost 0 bases, with 13 bases spanning the gap. The CDR3 is 15 amino acids. Germline assignment: CDR1 MNHEY and CDR2 SMNVEV (reference sequence). Sequencing input: peripheral blood. The origin of this receptor is a woman in her 70s who had recovered from COVID-19. The chain couples TRBV27 to TRBJ1-1, with D tentatively TRBD1 (6 bases). CDR3 DNA: TGTGCCAGCAGTCCCCAGGGGACCCTGAACACTGAAGCTTTCTTT. Encoded protein: CASSPQGTLNTEAFF.